The present TCR beta chain was sequenced within a study of blood T cell repertoires in COVID-19. The overall study: Some COVID-19 samples were acute and others convalescent; all came from the United States, Italy and Spain. Sources were T cells, B-cell-depleted T cells, or PBMCs; the material itself was cDNA or gDNA.

Germline V gene sequence: CDR1 ENHRY, CDR2 SYGVKD. J was trimmed by 2 bases and V by 6 bases; bases with no gene match: 8. The CDR3 has 17 residues. TCRdb's copy holds only in-frame clones and misses some; the assay was immunoSEQ multiplex PCR. The data contain about 130,000 clones, 79% of them singletons. The sequenced sample consisted of peripheral blood. This clonotype was sampled from a woman aged 70 to 79 with COVID-19, enrolled during active disease. The rearrangement joins TRBV10-3 to TRBJ2-2, with 11 bases that match TRBD2. The CDR3 here is CAISPTSGGGNTGELFF. CDR3 DNA sequence: TGTGCCATCAGCCCAACTAGCGGGGGAGGAAACACCGGGGAGCTGTTTTTT.